Each of the 7 T cell receptor beta chains below was sequenced from the same sample in a study of identical twins. MiXCR was run by TCRdb on the 5' RACE reads, yielding one entry per CDR3 protein. This sample has around 650,000 distinct CDR3 sequences, with just over 7% found just once. The sample also formed part of further work on yellow fever vaccine responses in identical twins.

The sequencing input was PBMCs. The receptors here all came from a woman aged 18-35 years in good health.

The chain employs TRBV7-2 and TRBJ2-5; possibly TRBD2 for D (6 bases). The CDR3 is 15 residues long. V was trimmed by 5 bases and J by 2 bases, leaving 15 bases between them. Germline V gives CDR1 SGHTA, CDR2 FQGNSA. CDR3 sequence reads: CASSRVSGGQETQYF. CDR3 coding DNA: TGTGCCAGCAGCCGAGTGTCAGGAGGGCAAGAGACCCAGTACTTC.

In this sample, this clonotype turned up a few times. The chain links TRBV21-1 to TRBJ2-7; the table gives TRBD1 as D, unverified against the DNA. TRBV21-1 is a pseudogene. This CDR3 has 17 residues. The CDR3 reads CASGRGQGKFCSLEQYV. As DNA, the CDR3 is TGTGCCAGCGGTAGGGGACAGGGGAAATTTTGTTCTCTCGAGCAGTACGTC.

Regarding this clonotype: This sequence may be a read error, since a much larger clone differs from it by one base. V gene TRBV3-1 combines with J gene TRBJ2-7, with 7 bases aligning to TRBD2. Looked up from germline, CDR1 is LGHDT and CDR2 is YNNKEL (reference sequence). CDR3 length: 15 residues. This chain's CDR3 is CASSQESSGKYEEYF. CDR3 nucleotides: TGTGCCAGCAGCCAAGAATCGAGCGGGAAGTACGAGGAGTACTTC.

The chain is built from TRBV20-1 and TRBJ2-5; no reliable D call. The CDR3 length is 14 residues. Per germline, CDR1 DFQATT and CDR2 SNEGSKA (reference sequence). Trimming pared 0 bases from V and 3 bases from J, leaving 11 bases between. CDR3 region: CSARDQIVEETQYF. Here the CDR3 DNA reads TGCAGTGCTAGAGATCAAATTGTGGAAGAGACCCAGTACTTC.

This clonotype was counted between two and nine times. DNA for the CDR3: TGTGCCAGCAGTCCTAGGCGGATAGCAGGGAGCTCCTACAATGAGCAGTTCTTC. As protein: CASSPRRIAGSSYNEQFF. The chain carries TRBV27 and TRBJ2-1; either TRBD1 or TRBD2 may fit D (5 bases each). The length of the CDR3 is 18 residues. Trimming removed 5 bases from V and 0 bases from J, with 20 bases in between. Germline CDR1 MNHEY, CDR2 SMNVEV (reference sequence).

This clonotype showed up just a few times. J is TRBJ2-1 and V is TRBV6-1; no definite D call. V shed 1 base and J shed 7 bases, with 8 bases lying between them. Looked up from germline, CDR1 is MNHNS and CDR2 is SASEGT. The CDR3 is 13 residues long. The CDR3 region has the DNA TGTGCCAGCAGTGAAGGGACCTCGAATGAGCAGTTCTTC. Encoded protein: CASSEGTSNEQFF.

The CDR3: CASSLNRARADTQYF. The CDR3 region has the DNA TGCGCCAGCAGCTTGAATCGGGCTCGGGCAGATACGCAGTATTTT. The chain combines TRBV5-1 with TRBJ2-3; D gene ambiguous. Trimming removed 1 base at V and 4 bases at J, with 13 bases between. Germline assignment: CDR1 SGHRS and CDR2 YFSETQ. The CDR3 consists of 15 residues.